The 17 T cell receptor beta chains reported below all come from one sample, sequenced in a study of beta chain features in type 1 diabetes. Of the isolated RNA, all was reverse transcribed, and so the sequenced material was expressed TCRB transcripts. Method: immunoSEQ multiplex PCR; TCRdb's copy keeps in-frame clones and lacks some. The table includes about 340,000 clones, 8% detected once. Material: central memory CD4+ T cells from blood. These TCRs come from a young woman in good health.

The table lists this clone with a few counts. This chain connects TRBV7-3 to TRBJ2-3; the match to TRBD2 covers 8 bases. Trimming removed 4 bases from V and 5 bases from J; junction bases left unmatched: 11. The CDR3 has 16 residues. Germline V CDR1 and CDR2: SGHTA, FQGTGA. This CDR3 reads CASSSMVAGGLDTQYF. The CDR3 nucleotides read TGTGCCAGCAGCTCCATGGTCGCGGGAGGATTAGATACGCAGTATTTT.

The chain has TRBV28 and TRBJ1-3, with D maybe TRBD1 (5 bases). The CDR3 spans 14 residues. Germline V gene lookup returns CDR1 MDHEN and CDR2 SYDVKM. V shed 6 bases and J shed 2 bases, with 11 bases lying between them. Here the CDR3 reads CASSQGSAGNTIYF. In DNA form, the CDR3 reads TGTGCCAGCAGCCAGGGTTCGGCTGGAAACACCATATATTTT. Using reference TRBV28 and TRBJ1-3 for the parts outside the CDR3, the full variable domain is DVKVTQSSRYLVKRTGEKVFLECVQDMDHENMFWYRQDPGLGLRLIYFSYDVKMKEKGDIPEGYSVSREKKERFSLILESASTNQTSMYLCASSQGSAGNTIYFGEGSWLTVV.

The chain joins TRBV7-3 to TRBJ2-7; D is unresolved. Germline loops: CDR1 SGHTA, CDR2 FQGTGA. CDR3 length equals 14 residues. V lost 5 bases, J lost 3 bases, and 14 bases lay in between. The CDR3 region is CASSHSVDLYEQYF. The DNA for the CDR3 is TGTGCCAGCAGCCATAGTGTAGACCTCTACGAGCAGTACTTC.

This rearrangement joins TRBV28 to TRBJ2-3, with 11 bases identical to TRBD2. Germline trimming cut 5 bases from V and 2 bases from J; bases unmatched to any gene: 6. This CDR3 spans 16 amino acids. The germline gives CDR1 MDHEN, CDR2 SYDVKM. The CDR3 here is CASSTPSGRYTDTQYF. The CDR3 DNA follows: TGTGCCAGCAGTACTCCTAGCGGGAGGTACACAGATACGCAGTATTTT.

The chain combines TRBV5-4 with TRBJ2-7; 8 bases fit TRBD1. Germline V gene lookup returns CDR1 SGHNT and CDR2 YYREEE (reference sequence). The trim removed 3 bases at V and 6 bases at J, leaving 5 bases unmatched. The CDR3 is 13 amino acids. In DNA form, the CDR3 reads TGTGCCAGCAGCTCGTGGACAGGGCTCGAGCAGTACTTC. Protein sequence: CASSSWTGLEQYF.

This rearrangement joins TRBV28 to TRBJ2-3, with 9 bases matching TRBD2. The CDR3 loop spans 16 amino acids. V dropped 8 bases and J dropped 2; count of bases not matched to a gene: 11. Germline CDR1 and CDR2: MDHEN and SYDVKM. CDR3: CASSPAAGGFTDTQYF. In DNA, the CDR3 is TGTGCCAGCTCCCCGGCCGCGGGGGGGTTCACAGATACGCAGTATTTT.

Ten or more counts support this clone. This chain connects TRBV14 to TRBJ2-7; 12 bases map to TRBD2. J lost 3 bases, V lost 3 bases, and 6 bases had no gene match. This CDR3 is 16 amino acids long. In germline, CDR1 is SGHDN, CDR2 FVKESK. The DNA for the CDR3 is TGTGCCAGCAGCCAGGAACTAGCGGGAGGACTCTACGAGCAGTACTTC. This translates into CASSQELAGGLYEQYF.

V is TRBV7-2 and J is TRBJ1-4; D is ambiguous. Looked up from germline, CDR1 is SGHTA and CDR2 is FQGNSA. Trimming removed 5 bases at V and 1 base at J, with 11 bases between. This CDR3 comprises 15 residues. CDR3 sequence reads: CASSLTGRTNEKLFF. CDR3 bases: TGTGCCAGCAGCCTGACCGGGAGAACTAATGAAAAACTGTTTTTT.

This sequence joins TRBV5-6 and TRBJ2-5, with D hard to call. The V end lost 1 base, the J end lost 2 bases, and 6 bases lay between the germline ends. Germline V gene lookup returns CDR1 SGHDT and CDR2 YYEEEE. The CDR3 is made up of 13 amino acids. Here the CDR3 DNA reads TGTGCCAGCAGCTTGTCAGCTCAAGAGACCCAGTACTTC. It translates to CASSLSAQETQYF.

The chain recombines TRBV4-2 with TRBJ2-1; TRBD2 agrees at 8 bases. CDR3 length: 17 residues. Germline values: CDR1 LGHNA, CDR2 YNFKEQ. The junction had 11 bases not matched to a gene; V was cut back by 0 bases and J by 7 bases. In nucleotides, the CDR3 is TGTGCCAGCAGCCAAGATGGGTCCAGCGGGAGTCGGAATGAGCAGTTCTTC. Protein sequence: CASSQDGSSGSRNEQFF.

In DNA form, the CDR3 reads TGTGCCAGCTCACCAAAACTCACAGGGCTAAGCACAGATACGCAGTATTTT. Translated: CASSPKLTGLSTDTQYF. The J gene is TRBJ2-3, the V gene TRBV18; possibly TRBD1 for D (6 bases). CDR3 length: 17 residues. Trimming took off 2 bases at V and 0 bases at J, with 15 bases between the two ends. Germline V gives CDR1 KGHSH, CDR2 LQKENI.

The J gene is TRBJ2-6, the V gene TRBV19, with D unresolved. CDR3 length: 15 amino acids. V dropped 6 bases and J dropped 0 bases, with 9 bases sitting between them. In germline, CDR1 is LNHDA, CDR2 SQIVND (reference sequence). DNA for the CDR3: TGTGCCAGTAGATCTGGGCGCTCTGGGGCCAACGTCCTGACTTTC. Residues: CASRSGRSGANVLTF.

The J gene is TRBJ2-1, the V gene TRBV7-9; TRBD2 aligns across 10 bases. Germline V lookup: CDR1 SEHNR, CDR2 FQNEAQ (reference sequence). The CDR3 sequence is 15 residues long. After removal of 3 bases from V and 7 bases from J, the junction contained 6 bases not matched to a gene. For the CDR3, the DNA is TGTGCCAGCAGCTTTGGAGCGGGGGGGTTGAATGAGCAGTTCTTC. Its translation is CASSFGAGGLNEQFF.

This clone was counted at least ten times. The chain links TRBV23-1 to TRBJ2-1; D not certain. TRBV23-1 is marked as an open reading frame, function uncertain. The CDR3 contains 17 residues. V gave up 0 bases and J gave up 5 bases, with 17 bases separating them. The chain's CDR3 is CASSQSAIDGIDNEQFF. Here the CDR3 DNA reads TGCGCCAGCAGTCAATCAGCCATCGATGGGATAGACAATGAGCAGTTCTTC.

This clone was recorded a few times. V gene TRBV7-9 combines with J gene TRBJ2-3; 9 nucleotides line up with TRBD2. J lost 6 bases, V lost 6 bases, and 4 bases had no gene match. There are 13 residues in the CDR3. Germline V gene sequence: CDR1 SEHNR, CDR2 FQNEAQ (reference sequence). CDR3: CASSSSGGDTQYF. CDR3 DNA: TGTGCCAGCAGTTCCAGCGGGGGGGATACGCAGTATTTT.

Only a few counts were recorded for this clone. V and J are TRBV6-1 and TRBJ2-5; 11 bases agree with TRBD2. CDR1 and CDR2 (germline): MNHNS, SASEGT. V dropped 3 bases and J dropped 0; count of bases not matched to a gene: 6. This CDR3 has 17 residues. CDR3 nucleotide sequence: TGTGCCAGCAGTGATCTTAGCGGGAGGGTGTACCAAGAGACCCAGTACTTC. Amino acids: CASSDLSGRVYQETQYF.

The V call is TRBV7-3, the J call TRBJ2-2; 15 bases are a match to TRBD2. This CDR3 spans 16 amino acids. V gave up 5 bases and J gave up 7 bases; unmatched junction bases: 5. The germline gives CDR1 SGHTA, CDR2 FQGTGA. The CDR3 DNA reads as TGTGCCAGCAGCCGGGGACTAGCGGGAGGTGACGGGGAGCTGTTTTTT. It encodes CASSRGLAGGDGELFF.